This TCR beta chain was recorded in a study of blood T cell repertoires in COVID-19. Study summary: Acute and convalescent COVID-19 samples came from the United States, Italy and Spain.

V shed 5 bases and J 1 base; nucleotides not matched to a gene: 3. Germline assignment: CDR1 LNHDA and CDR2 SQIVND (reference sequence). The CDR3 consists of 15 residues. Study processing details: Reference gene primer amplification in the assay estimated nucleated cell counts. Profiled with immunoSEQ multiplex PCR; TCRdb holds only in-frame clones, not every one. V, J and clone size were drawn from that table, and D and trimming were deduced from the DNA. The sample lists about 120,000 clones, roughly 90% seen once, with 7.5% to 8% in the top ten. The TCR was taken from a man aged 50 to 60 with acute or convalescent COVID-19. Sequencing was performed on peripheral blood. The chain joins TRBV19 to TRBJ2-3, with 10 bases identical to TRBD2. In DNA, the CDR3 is TGTGCCAGTAGTCCCGGGACTAGCGGCACAGATACGCAGTATTTT. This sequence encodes CASSPGTSGTDTQYF.